What follows are 17 T cell receptor beta chains derived from one specimen sequenced in a study of T cell repertoires in cytomegalovirus infection. TCRdb used MiXCR to reprocess the reads, holding one entry per CDR3 protein. The sample carries 290,000 or so distinct CDR3 sequences, roughly a tenth recorded once. The sequenced material came from PBMCs. These receptor sequences come from a human donor in good health (CMV status not recorded). Some clones in this sample may be carry-over from other donors' samples.

The chain is built from TRBV12-5 and TRBJ1-2; TRBD1 agrees at 8 bases. This CDR3 has 15 amino acids. The trim removed 2 bases at V and 8 bases at J, leaving 10 bases unmatched. Germline V gene data show CDR1 as LGHNT and CDR2 as FRNRAP. This CDR3 reads CASGLSNQGAWGYTF. The CDR3 DNA reads TGTGCTAGTGGTTTGTCTAACCAGGGGGCTTGGGGCTACACCTTC.

V usage is TRBV2 and J usage is TRBJ2-1, with 11 bases identical to TRBD1. V shed 5 bases and J 3 bases; nucleotides not matched to a gene: 6. Per the germline V gene, CDR1 is SNHLY and CDR2 is FYNNEI. The CDR3 is 16 amino acids. In DNA form, the CDR3 reads TGTGCCAGCAGTAGACCCGGGACAGGGGGCTACAATGAGCAGTTCTTC. It encodes CASSRPGTGGYNEQFF.

This clonotype was detected ten times or more. The chain has TRBV7-9 and TRBJ1-2, with D perhaps matching TRBD1 (6 bases). Germline CDR1 reads SEHNR; CDR2 reads FQNEAQ (reference sequence). V dropped 5 bases and J dropped 2 bases, with 18 bases sitting between them. The CDR3 has 16 residues. DNA for the CDR3: TGTGCCAGCAGCGCACGACCGGGACAAAAGAACTATGGCTACACCTTC. Encoded protein: CASSARPGQKNYGYTF.

The chain links TRBV5-4 to TRBJ1-1, with D unresolved. Germline V lookup: CDR1 SGHNT, CDR2 YYREEE (reference sequence). Trimming cost V 2 bases and J 4 bases, with 12 bases left between them. This CDR3 contains 14 residues. The CDR3 sequence is CASSLETEGTEAFF. Written as DNA, the CDR3 is TGTGCCAGCAGCTTAGAGACTGAGGGCACTGAAGCTTTCTTT.

This clonotype was counted only a few times. V usage is TRBV12-3 or TRBV12-4 and J usage is TRBJ2-5; D call uncertain. Trimming shortened V by 5 bases and J by 0 bases, and 10 bases separated the two germline ends. The CDR3 extends over 14 amino acids. In DNA, the CDR3 is TGTGCCAGCAGTCCCCGGCGGAACCAAGAGACCCAGTACTTC. This translates into CASSPRRNQETQYF.

This clonotype was picked up many times. The genes are TRBV7-6 and TRBJ2-3, with 13 bases fitting TRBD2. Per germline, CDR1 SGHVS and CDR2 FNYEAQ. The CDR3 runs to 17 residues. Trimming removed 6 bases from V and 2 bases from J; junction bases left unmatched: 8. CDR3 DNA: TGTGCCAGCAGGGGAGGGACTAGCGGGGTGAACACAGATACGCAGTATTTT. It specifies CASRGGTSGVNTDTQYF.

The chain joins TRBV20-1 to TRBJ2-7; the D gene is possibly TRBD1 (6 bases). CDR1 DFQATT and CDR2 SNEGSKA come from the germline V gene (reference sequence). Trimming took off 3 bases at V and 4 bases at J, with 16 bases between the two ends. The CDR3 is 14 residues long. CDR3 sequence (DNA): TGCAGTGCTAGCCCCAATGTAGGACAGTACGAGCAGTACTTC. Translated, it gives CSASPNVGQYEQYF.

This clonotype was seen repeatedly, ten times or more. The chain employs TRBV7-9 and TRBJ2-1; D gene uncertain. V was cut by 5 bases and J by 10 bases, with 12 bases left in between. Looked up from germline, CDR1 is SEHNR and CDR2 is FQNEAQ (reference sequence). This CDR3 is 12 amino acids long. The CDR3, as DNA: TGTGCCAGCAGCATTATCTTTTTGGAGCAGTTCTTC. It is translated as CASSIIFLEQFF.

The sample holds many counts of this clonotype. The chain carries TRBV29-1 and TRBJ2-1, with a possible D match to TRBD1 (5 bases). Per the germline V gene, CDR1 is SQVTM and CDR2 is ANQGSEA. V lost 7 bases, J lost 0 bases, and 10 bases lay in between. This CDR3 has 13 residues. As DNA, the CDR3 is TGCAGCGCTCCGCAGGGCTCCTACAATGAGCAGTTCTTC. Encoded protein: CSAPQGSYNEQFF.

This clonotype was picked up many times. This sequence joins TRBV29-1 and TRBJ2-1; 7 bases align to TRBD2. The V segment lost 5 bases and the J segment 8 bases; nucleotides outside the gene matches: 6. The CDR3 runs 12 residues. Germline loops: CDR1 SQVTM, CDR2 ANQGSEA. CDR3 sequence (DNA): TGCAGCGTTACTAGGGGAGGGGATGAGCAGTTCTTC. Protein sequence: CSVTRGGDEQFF.

This clonotype was seen a few times. V and J are TRBV20-1 and TRBJ2-5; perhaps D is TRBD1 or TRBD2 (5 bases each). Looked up from germline, CDR1 is DFQATT and CDR2 is SNEGSKA (reference sequence). The V and J ends lost 0 bases and 4 bases respectively, with 15 bases between them. The CDR3 length is 15 residues. CDR3 coding DNA: TGCAGTGCTAGAGACGGGACCCCGGCCCTAGAGACCCAGTACTTC. Amino acid sequence: CSARDGTPALETQYF.

This clonotype was found many times. CDR3 residues: CASRQQVGPQPQHF. The CDR3, as DNA: TGTGCCAGCAGGCAACAGGTCGGGCCCCAGCCCCAGCATTTT. The V and J genes are TRBV2 and TRBJ1-5, with D maybe TRBD1 (5 bases). Germline V lookup: CDR1 SNHLY, CDR2 FYNNEI. CDR3 length: 14 residues. The V gene lost 6 bases and the J gene lost 7 bases, with 16 bases spanning the gap.

This clonotype was observed at least ten times. The chain combines TRBV2 with TRBJ2-7; TRBD2 matches 7 bases. Germline V gene sequence: CDR1 SNHLY, CDR2 FYNNEI. There are 15 residues in the CDR3. V dropped 3 bases and J dropped 5; count of bases not matched to a gene: 10. The CDR3 sequence: CASSETVREFDEQYF. The CDR3 coding sequence is TGTGCCAGCAGTGAGACAGTGCGGGAGTTCGACGAGCAGTACTTC.

This clonotype was counted a few times. The chain is built from TRBV28 and TRBJ2-7; 9 bases are a match to TRBD1. Germline V gene sequence: CDR1 MDHEN, CDR2 SYDVKM. J lost 6 bases, V lost 2 bases, and 8 bases had no gene match. The CDR3 contains 15 residues. The chain's CDR3 is CASSLAGTGSGEQYV. For the CDR3, the DNA is TGTGCCAGCAGTTTAGCGGGGACAGGGTCGGGCGAGCAGTACGTC.

In its sample, this clonotype was seen a few times. The V and J genes are TRBV20-1 and TRBJ2-1, with D possibly TRBD2 on 5 matching bases. The CDR3 loop spans 13 amino acids. The germline CDR1 and CDR2 sequences are DFQATT and SNEGSKA (reference sequence). V lost 1 base and J 4 bases, leaving 8 bases between the germline ends. The CDR3 nucleotides read TGCAGTGCTAGAGCGGGATTTTACAATGAGCAGTTCTTC. Amino acid sequence: CSARAGFYNEQFF.

This clonotype was counted ten times or more. The chain links TRBV7-3 to TRBJ2-3; D could derive from TRBD1 or TRBD2 (5 bases each). Trimming shortened V by 1 base and J by 4 bases, and 12 bases separated the two germline ends. Germline lookup yields CDR1 SGHTA and CDR2 FQGTGA. This CDR3 region has 15 residues. The CDR3 region is CASSLNGGRPDTQYF. For the CDR3, the DNA is TGTGCCAGCAGCTTAAATGGGGGTCGCCCAGATACGCAGTATTTT. The full variable domain, in which reference TRBV7-3 and TRBJ2-3 provide the parts outside the CDR3, is GAGVSQTPSNKVTEKGKYVELRCDPISGHTALYWYRQSLGQGPEFLIYFQGTGAADDSGLPNDRFFAVRPEGSVSTLKIQRTERGDSAVYLCASSLNGGRPDTQYFGPGTRLTVL.

This clonotype was seen ten or more times. This chain connects TRBV6-4 to TRBJ2-3; D uncertain. The CDR3 contains 14 residues. Trimming removed 4 bases at V and 1 base at J, with 9 bases between. Germline values: CDR1 MRHNA, CDR2 SNTAGT. The CDR3 DNA reads TGTGCCAGCAGTGTGAGACCACGCACAGATACGCAGTATTTT. This translates into CASSVRPRTDTQYF.